These 27 T cell receptor beta chains share one sample of origin, sequenced in a study of blood T cells in healthy people across ages. PCR was performed a second time for about 7 to 11 cycles using a sample-barcoded 5' primer and a J-beta primer mix. TCRdb reprocessed the 5' RACE reads via MiXCR and lists one record per CDR3 protein. Of approximately 1.5 million distinct CDR3 sequences listed, roughly 30% are singletons. Sequenced input: blood. These receptors were obtained from a woman in her thirties in good health.

Ten or more counts support this clonotype. The genes are TRBV29-1 and TRBJ1-1; perhaps TRBD1 as D (5 bases). The V gene's germline CDR1 is SQVTM and CDR2 ANQGSEA. V gave up 7 bases and J gave up 1 base, with 10 bases separating them. This CDR3 contains 12 residues. This CDR3 reads CSADRGNTEAFF. The CDR3 DNA sequence: TGCAGCGCAGACAGAGGGAACACTGAAGCTTTCTTT. The full variable domain, its missing parts supplied by reference TRBV29-1 and TRBJ1-1, is SAVISQKPSRDICQRGTSLTIQCQVDSQVTMMFWYRQQPGQSLTLIATANQGSEATYESGFVIDKFPISRPNLTFSTLTVSNMSPEDSSIYLCSADRGNTEAFFGQGTRLTVV.

Only a few counts were recorded for this clonotype. The chain couples TRBV5-1 to TRBJ2-1; possibly TRBD1 or TRBD2 for D (5 bases each). Trimming shortened V by 6 bases and J by 2 bases, and 12 bases separated the two germline ends. The CDR3 spans 14 residues. CDR1 SGHRS and CDR2 YFSETQ come from the germline V gene. The DNA for the CDR3 is TGCGCCAGCACCCCGGGACCGACCTACAATGAGCAGTTCTTC. Residues: CASTPGPTYNEQFF.

V and J are TRBV6-5 and TRBJ1-5; no clear D gene. V was pared by 4 bases and J by 6 bases, with 19 bases between. Germline CDR1 MNHEY, CDR2 SVGAGI. The CDR3 has 16 residues. The CDR3 region is CASSFSAPISTQPQHF. The CDR3 DNA follows: TGTGCCAGCAGTTTCTCTGCCCCCATATCTACTCAGCCCCAGCATTTT.

The chain employs TRBV9 and TRBJ2-4, with 8 bases fitting TRBD1. This CDR3 has 18 residues. Germline CDR1 SGDLS, CDR2 YYNGEE. Trimming at V came to 6 bases and at J to 0 bases, leaving 14 bases not matched to a gene. The CDR3 DNA follows: TGTGCCAGCAATTTACCCAGGGGGCATGGCTTAGCCAAAAACATTCAGTACTTC. Protein product: CASNLPRGHGLAKNIQYF.

The CDR3: CASSLVRWGTQYF. CDR3 in DNA: TGTGCCAGCAGCTTAGTGAGGTGGGGGACCCAGTACTTC. The chain joins TRBV11-2 to TRBJ2-5; D is unclear. CDR3 length: 13 residues. The germline CDR1 and CDR2 sequences are SGHAT and FQNNGV. The V end was cut by 1 base, the J end by 7 bases, with 10 bases between.

This rearrangement joins TRBV27 to TRBJ2-1; the D is unclear. V dropped 2 bases and J dropped 0 bases, with 11 bases sitting between them. The length of the CDR3 is 16 residues. Germline V lookup: CDR1 MNHEY, CDR2 SMNVEV (reference sequence). The CDR3 DNA reads TGTGCCAGCAGTTTAATTGGGTTCAGCTCCTACAATGAGCAGTTCTTC. This codes for CASSLIGFSSYNEQFF.

The chain joins TRBV13 to TRBJ2-1; TRBD2 matches 16 bases. Germline CDR1 is PRHDT and CDR2 is FYEKMQ (reference sequence). Trimming at V came to 6 bases and at J to 7 bases, leaving 3 bases not matched to a gene. The length of the CDR3 is 15 residues. The CDR3 DNA reads TGTGCCAGCAGGGGGACTAGCGGGAGGGTGAATGAGCAGTTCTTC. Amino acid sequence: CASRGTSGRVNEQFF.

This sequence joins TRBV13 and TRBJ2-3; 13 bases map to TRBD2. The CDR3 runs to 18 residues. Germline CDR1 and CDR2: PRHDT and FYEKMQ (reference sequence). With V trimmed by 5 bases and J by 1 base, 9 bases remained unmatched. DNA of the CDR3: TGTGCCAGCAGCCCCGGACTAGCGGGAGCCGAGGGCACAGATACGCAGTATTTT. Its protein product is CASSPGLAGAEGTDTQYF.

This chain links TRBV20-1 with TRBJ1-1; 8 bases map to TRBD1. This CDR3 is built from 14 residues. Germline V CDR1 and CDR2: DFQATT, SNEGSKA (reference sequence). V gave up 4 bases and J gave up 4 bases; unmatched junction bases: 8. The CDR3 bases are TGCAGTGCTATTAGACAGGGGTCGGGCACTGAAGCTTTCTTT. Translating gives CSAIRQGSGTEAFF.

This clonotype was counted at least ten times. V gene TRBV6-5 combines with J gene TRBJ2-5; D is unresolved. Trimming left V 6 bases short and J 2 bases short, with 10 bases between. This CDR3 region has 13 residues. From germline, CDR1 is MNHEY and CDR2 SVGAGI. CDR3 sequence (DNA): TGTGCCAGCAGCTTAGATTTTCAAGAGACCCAGTACTTC. This sequence encodes CASSLDFQETQYF.

V gene TRBV7-2 combines with J gene TRBJ2-1; D perhaps matches TRBD1 (6 bases). CDR1 is SGHTA and CDR2 is FQGNSA in the germline V gene. V was pared by 3 bases and J by 0 bases, with 9 bases between. CDR3 length: 15 residues. This chain's CDR3 is CASSFQGISYNEQFF. Written as DNA, the CDR3 is TGTGCCAGCAGCTTTCAGGGGATCTCCTACAATGAGCAGTTCTTC. Full variable domain (remainder filled in from reference TRBV7-2 and TRBJ2-1): GAGVSQSPSNKVTEKGKDVELRCDPISGHTALYWYRQSLGQGLEFLIYFQGNSAPDKSGLPSDRFSAERTGGSVSTLTIQRTQQEDSAVYLCASSFQGISYNEQFFGPGTRLTVL.

In this sample, this clonotype turned up many times. V usage is TRBV4-1 and J usage is TRBJ2-5; a possible D gene is TRBD2 (5 bases). The V end lost 0 bases, the J end lost 2 bases, and 16 bases lay between the germline ends. Looked up from germline, CDR1 is MGHRA and CDR2 is YSYEKL. CDR3 size: 17 residues. The CDR3 is CASSQDYPPVAQETQYF. The DNA of the CDR3 is TGCGCCAGCAGCCAAGACTACCCTCCAGTAGCGCAAGAGACCCAGTACTTC.

V and J are TRBV10-3 and TRBJ1-1; the D is unclear. Germline assignment: CDR1 ENHRY and CDR2 SYGVKD. The CDR3 is made up of 15 amino acids. V was cut by 3 bases and J by 1 base, with 12 bases left in between. CDR3 sequence: CAISDLGTGNTEAFF. The CDR3 nucleotides read TGTGCCATCAGTGACCTGGGAACGGGGAACACTGAAGCTTTCTTT.

This chain uses TRBV20-1 with TRBJ2-3, with a tentative D call TRBD2 (6 bases). Germline V gives CDR1 DFQATT, CDR2 SNEGSKA (reference sequence). The V gene lost 0 bases and the J gene lost 5 bases, with 18 bases spanning the gap. This CDR3 has 16 residues. This chain's CDR3 is CSARDPSIGSRDTQYF. The DNA of the CDR3 is TGCAGTGCTAGAGACCCGAGTATCGGGAGTAGAGATACGCAGTATTTT.

V and J are TRBV20-1 and TRBJ2-2, with TRBD1 matching 7 bases. V was pared by 3 bases and J by 9 bases, with 16 bases of the junction left unmatched. Germline V lookup: CDR1 DFQATT, CDR2 SNEGSKA (reference sequence). CDR3 length equals 16 residues. Here the CDR3 reads CSASPYPGQWGRELFF. CDR3 nucleotides: TGCAGTGCTAGCCCCTATCCGGGACAGTGGGGTCGGGAGCTGTTTTTT.

V gene TRBV10-3 combines with J gene TRBJ2-7; TRBD2 aligns across 11 bases. Looked up from germline, CDR1 is ENHRY and CDR2 is SYGVKD. The CDR3 runs to 15 residues. J lost 4 bases, V lost 3 bases, and 5 bases had no gene match. The CDR3 nucleotides are TGTGCCATCAGTGATCCCCTAGCGGGGGGTTACGAGCAGTACTTC. This gives the protein CAISDPLAGGYEQYF.

V usage is TRBV6-1 and J usage is TRBJ2-3; D is perhaps TRBD1 or TRBD2 (5 bases each). This CDR3 comprises 16 residues. The germline CDR1 and CDR2 sequences are MNHNS and SASEGT. V lost 2 bases and J lost 0, with 12 bases in between. CDR3 sequence: CASSERGPTSTDTQYF. For the CDR3, the DNA is TGTGCCAGCAGTGAACGGGGACCGACGAGCACAGATACGCAGTATTTT.

The gene calls are TRBV20-1 and TRBJ2-3; D is perhaps TRBD2 (6 bases). This CDR3 has 14 residues. Trimming cost V 5 bases and J 11 bases, with 23 bases left between them. In germline, CDR1 is DFQATT, CDR2 SNEGSKA (reference sequence). CDR3 sequence: CSAHSGTGLFEQYF. The CDR3 DNA follows: TGCAGTGCTCACTCCGGGACTGGGCTATTTGAGCAGTATTTT.

This clonotype has ten or more counts. The chain recombines TRBV7-2 with TRBJ2-1, with a tentative D call TRBD1 (6 bases). With 2 bases removed from V and 7 bases from J, the gap between germline ends came to 15 bases. The CDR3 sequence is 15 residues long. The V gene's germline CDR1 is SGHTA and CDR2 FQGNSA. The CDR3 sequence: CASSLQQGIKNEQFF. DNA of the CDR3: TGTGCCAGCAGCTTACAACAGGGAATTAAGAATGAGCAGTTCTTC.

This clonotype was seen a handful of times. The chain couples TRBV29-1 to TRBJ1-5, with 8 bases lining up with TRBD1. The CDR3 totals 17 residues. Germline V CDR1 and CDR2: SQVTM, ANQGSEA. The V and J ends lost 4 bases and 5 bases, in that order; junction bases with no gene match: 16. The CDR3 loop reads CSVVEGNSGQAYQPQHF. The CDR3, as DNA: TGCAGCGTTGTAGAGGGGAATTCGGGACAGGCTTATCAGCCCCAGCATTTT.

This clonotype was detected only a few times. The rearrangement joins TRBV6-2 or TRBV6-3 to TRBJ2-2; TRBD1 might be the D (6 bases). V lost 6 bases and J lost 4, with 15 bases in between. CDR1 MNHEY and CDR2 SVGEGT come from the germline V gene. The CDR3 sequence is 15 residues long. The DNA for the CDR3 is TGTGCCAGCAGCCCTAGGGGGAGAGGCACCGGGGAGCTGTTTTTT. It specifies CASSPRGRGTGELFF.

This clonotype showed up just a few times. V gene TRBV5-1 combines with J gene TRBJ2-5; 11 nucleotides align to TRBD2. V trimming: 2 bases; J trimming: 1 base; junction bases outside the gene matches: 4. Germline V gene lookup returns CDR1 SGHRS and CDR2 YFSETQ. The CDR3 runs 16 residues. In nucleotides, the CDR3 is TGCGCCAGCAGCTTCGCCGGGACTAGCGGCCAAGAGACCCAGTACTTC. Encoded protein: CASSFAGTSGQETQYF. The variable domain in full, completed from reference TRBV5-1 and TRBJ2-5, reads KAGVTQTPRYLIKTRGQQVTLSCSPISGHRSVSWYQQTPGQGLQFLFEYFSETQRNKGNFPGRFSGRQFSNSRSEMNVSTLELGDSALYLCASSFAGTSGQETQYFGPGTRLLVL.

The chain employs TRBV12-5 and TRBJ2-2; the match to TRBD2 covers 11 bases. Germline assignment: CDR1 LGHNT and CDR2 FRNRAP. V gave up 5 bases and J gave up 0 bases; unmatched junction bases: 5. The CDR3 consists of 17 residues. CDR3 DNA: TGTGCTAGTGGTGGACCGACTAGCGGGACGAACACCGGGGAGCTGTTTTTT. This sequence encodes CASGGPTSGTNTGELFF.

The chain combines TRBV6-2 or TRBV6-3 with TRBJ1-5; D is unclear. Germline values: CDR1 MNHEY, CDR2 SVGEGT. Trimming pared 0 bases from V and 4 bases from J, leaving 7 bases between. CDR3 length equals 14 residues. CDR3 in amino acids: CASSYSSTNQPQHF. CDR3 in DNA: TGTGCCAGCAGTTACTCCAGTACGAATCAGCCCCAGCATTTT.

This clonotype was counted a few times. The V call is TRBV14, the J call TRBJ1-6, with D tentatively TRBD1 (5 bases). Germline CDR1 SGHDN, CDR2 FVKESK. The CDR3 has 16 residues. Trimming removed 0 bases from V and 6 bases from J, with 12 bases in between. This chain's CDR3 is CASSQDGGVSNSPLHF. The CDR3 coding sequence is TGTGCCAGCAGCCAAGACGGGGGAGTCAGTAATTCACCCCTCCACTTT.

This clonotype was seen once. The CDR3 DNA reads TGCGCCAGCAGCTTGGCCGGAGATAGCTACACCTTC. Translated: CASSLAGDSYTF. The rearrangement joins TRBV5-1 to TRBJ1-2; D not certain. Germline assignment: CDR1 SGHRS and CDR2 YFSETQ. CDR3 length equals 12 residues. V was trimmed by 0 bases and J by 9 bases, leaving 9 bases between them.

Only a few counts were recorded for this clonotype. V gene TRBV2 combines with J gene TRBJ2-5, with D possibly being TRBD1 or TRBD2 (7 bases each). The J call is doubtful: the DNA matches TRBJ2-7 better. This CDR3 spans 15 amino acids. Germline loops: CDR1 SNHLY, CDR2 FYNNEI. The CDR3, as DNA: TGTGCCAGCACTTGGGTACACAGGGGAGGGAACGAGCAGTACTTC. Amino acids: CASTWVHRGGNEQYF.